This T cell receptor beta chain was obtained from a study of T-cell memory formation after mild COVID-19. This clonotype was counted at least ten times. The junction departs from the called germline gene at one end, perhaps through a read error. In TCRdb, the 5' RACE reads were re-called with MiXCR into one record per CDR3 protein. This sample has over 400,000 distinct CDR3 sequences, with roughly a quarter found just once. The clonotype was recovered from an adult woman who had mild COVID-19 (a few samples of this study predate the infection). Cell type and time point are not known. The sequenced sample was PBMCs or a T cell subset sorted from them (not recorded which).

This CDR3 reads CASSLIPSTDTQYF. The CDR3 bases are TGTGCCAGCAGCTTGATTCCTAGCACAGATACGCAGTATTTT. The chain is built from TRBV5-1 and TRBJ2-3; D not certain. The CDR3 length is 14 residues. CDR1 is SGHRS and CDR2 is YFSETQ in the germline V gene.